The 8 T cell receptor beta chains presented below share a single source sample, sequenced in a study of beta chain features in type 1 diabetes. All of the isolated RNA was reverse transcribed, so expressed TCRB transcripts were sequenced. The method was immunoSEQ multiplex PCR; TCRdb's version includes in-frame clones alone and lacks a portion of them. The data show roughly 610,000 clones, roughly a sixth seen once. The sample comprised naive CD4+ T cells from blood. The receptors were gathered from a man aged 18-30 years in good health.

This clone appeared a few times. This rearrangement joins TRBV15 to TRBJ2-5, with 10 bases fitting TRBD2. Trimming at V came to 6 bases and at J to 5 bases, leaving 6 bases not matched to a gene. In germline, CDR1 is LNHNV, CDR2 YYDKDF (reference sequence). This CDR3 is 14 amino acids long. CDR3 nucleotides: TGTGCCACCAGTACTAGCGGGGTGGGGGAGACCCAGTACTTC. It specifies CATSTSGVGETQYF.

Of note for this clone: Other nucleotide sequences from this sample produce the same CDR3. The CDR3 sequence: CSARETYEQYF. As DNA, the CDR3 is TGCAGTGCTCGGGAAACCTACGAGCAGTACTTC. The chain couples TRBV20-1 to TRBJ2-7; possibly TRBD2 for D (5 bases). The CDR3 sequence is 11 residues long. CDR1 DFQATT and CDR2 SNEGSKA come from the germline V gene (reference sequence). With 5 bases removed from V and 2 bases from J, the gap between germline ends came to 7 bases.

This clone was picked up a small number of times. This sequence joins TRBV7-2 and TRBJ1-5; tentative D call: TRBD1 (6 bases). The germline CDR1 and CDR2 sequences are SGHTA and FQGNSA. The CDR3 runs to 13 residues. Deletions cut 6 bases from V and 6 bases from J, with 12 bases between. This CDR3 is CASSQQGFQPQHF. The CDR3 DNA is TGTGCCAGCAGTCAACAGGGTTTTCAGCCCCAGCATTTT.

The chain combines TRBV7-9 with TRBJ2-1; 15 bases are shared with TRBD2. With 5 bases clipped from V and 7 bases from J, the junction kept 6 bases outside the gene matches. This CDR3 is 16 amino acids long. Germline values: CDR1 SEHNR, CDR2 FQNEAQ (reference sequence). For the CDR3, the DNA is TGTGCCAGCAGCGGACTAGCGGGAGGGCCTTATAATGAGCAGTTCTTC. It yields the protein CASSGLAGGPYNEQFF.

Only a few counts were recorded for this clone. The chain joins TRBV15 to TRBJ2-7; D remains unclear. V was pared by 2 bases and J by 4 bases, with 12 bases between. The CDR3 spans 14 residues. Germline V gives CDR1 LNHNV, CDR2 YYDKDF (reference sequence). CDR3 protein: CATSRNSDGYEQYF. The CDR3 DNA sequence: TGTGCCACCAGCAGAAATTCGGACGGATACGAGCAGTACTTC.

CDR3 DNA sequence: TGTGCCAGCAGCCAAGATGGTTCTAGCGGGTACACAGATACGCAGTATTTT. Translated: CASSQDGSSGYTDTQYF. The rearrangement uses TRBV5-4 and TRBJ2-3, with 8 bases fitting TRBD2. The V gene's germline CDR1 is SGHNT and CDR2 YYREEE (reference sequence). The CDR3 extends over 17 amino acids. The ends lost 4 bases at V and 2 bases at J; junction bases unmatched: 12.

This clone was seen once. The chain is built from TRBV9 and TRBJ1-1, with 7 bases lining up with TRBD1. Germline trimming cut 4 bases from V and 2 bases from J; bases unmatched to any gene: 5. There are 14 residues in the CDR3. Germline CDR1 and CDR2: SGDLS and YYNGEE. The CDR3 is CASSSRDRNTEAFF. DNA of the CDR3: TGTGCCAGCAGCTCCCGGGACAGAAACACTGAAGCTTTCTTT. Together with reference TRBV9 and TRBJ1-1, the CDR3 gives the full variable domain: DSGVTQTPKHLITATGQRVTLRCSPRSGDLSVYWYQQSLDQGLQFLIQYYNGEERAKGNILERFSAQQFPDLHSELNLSSLELGDSALYFCASSSRDRNTEAFFGQGTRLTVV.

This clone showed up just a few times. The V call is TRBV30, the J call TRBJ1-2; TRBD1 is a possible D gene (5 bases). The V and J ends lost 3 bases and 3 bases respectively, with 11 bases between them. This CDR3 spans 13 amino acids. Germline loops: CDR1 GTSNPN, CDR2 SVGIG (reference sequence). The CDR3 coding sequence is TGTGCCTGGAGGGGCTGGGGCGACTATGGCTACACCTTC. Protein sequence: CAWRGWGDYGYTF.